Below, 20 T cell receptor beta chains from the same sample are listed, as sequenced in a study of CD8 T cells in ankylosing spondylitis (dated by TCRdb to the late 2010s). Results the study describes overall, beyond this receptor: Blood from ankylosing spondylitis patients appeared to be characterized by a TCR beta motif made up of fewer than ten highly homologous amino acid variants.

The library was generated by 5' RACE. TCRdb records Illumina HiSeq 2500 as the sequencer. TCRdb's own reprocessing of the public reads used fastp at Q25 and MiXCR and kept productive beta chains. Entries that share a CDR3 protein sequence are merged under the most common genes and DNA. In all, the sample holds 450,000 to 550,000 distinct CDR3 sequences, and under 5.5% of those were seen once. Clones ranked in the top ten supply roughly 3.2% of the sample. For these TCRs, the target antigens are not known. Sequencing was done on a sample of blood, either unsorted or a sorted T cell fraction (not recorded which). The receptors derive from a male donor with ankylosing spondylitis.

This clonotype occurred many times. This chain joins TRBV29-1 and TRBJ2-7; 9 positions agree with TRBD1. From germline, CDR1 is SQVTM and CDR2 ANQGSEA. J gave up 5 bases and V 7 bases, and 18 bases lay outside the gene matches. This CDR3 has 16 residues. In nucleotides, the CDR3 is TGCAGCGCAGGACAGGGGAGTCGGATCAAGAGGGACGAGCAGTACTTC. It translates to CSAGQGSRIKRDEQYF.

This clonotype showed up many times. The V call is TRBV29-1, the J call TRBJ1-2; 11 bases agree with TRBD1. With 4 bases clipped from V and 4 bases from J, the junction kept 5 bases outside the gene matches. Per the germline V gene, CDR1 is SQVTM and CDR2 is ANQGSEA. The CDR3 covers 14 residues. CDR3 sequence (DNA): TGCAGCGTTGCCGGACAGGGGGCTGGCTATGGCTACACCTTC. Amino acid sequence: CSVAGQGAGYGYTF.

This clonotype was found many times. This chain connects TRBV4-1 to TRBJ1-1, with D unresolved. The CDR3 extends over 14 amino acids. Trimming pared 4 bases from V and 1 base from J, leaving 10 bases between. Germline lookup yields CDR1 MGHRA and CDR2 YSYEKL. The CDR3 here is CASSREGRNTEAFF. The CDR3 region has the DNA TGCGCCAGCAGCCGGGAGGGAAGGAACACTGAAGCTTTCTTT.

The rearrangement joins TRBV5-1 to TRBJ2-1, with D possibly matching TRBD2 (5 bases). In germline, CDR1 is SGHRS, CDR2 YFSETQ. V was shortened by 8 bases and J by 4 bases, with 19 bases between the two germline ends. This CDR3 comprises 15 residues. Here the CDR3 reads CASTSRVPGYNEQFF. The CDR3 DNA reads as TGCGCCAGTACTTCCCGGGTCCCGGGGTACAATGAGCAGTTCTTC. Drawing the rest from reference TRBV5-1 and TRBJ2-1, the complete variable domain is KAGVTQTPRYLIKTRGQQVTLSCSPISGHRSVSWYQQTPGQGLQFLFEYFSETQRNKGNFPGRFSGRQFSNSRSEMNVSTLELGDSALYLCASTSRVPGYNEQFFGPGTRLTVL.

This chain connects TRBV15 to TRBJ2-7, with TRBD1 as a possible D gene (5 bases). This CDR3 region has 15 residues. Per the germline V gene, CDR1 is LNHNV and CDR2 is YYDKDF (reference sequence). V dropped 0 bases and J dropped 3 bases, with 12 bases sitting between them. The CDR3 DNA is TGTGCCACCAGCAGAGAGCCAGGGCCCAACTACGAGCAGTACTTC. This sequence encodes CATSREPGPNYEQYF.

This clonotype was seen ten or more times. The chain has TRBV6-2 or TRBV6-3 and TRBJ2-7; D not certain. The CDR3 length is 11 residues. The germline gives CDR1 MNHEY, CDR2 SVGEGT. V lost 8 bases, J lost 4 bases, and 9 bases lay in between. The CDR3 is CASGGSYEQYF. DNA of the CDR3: TGTGCCAGCGGTGGATCGTACGAGCAGTACTTC.

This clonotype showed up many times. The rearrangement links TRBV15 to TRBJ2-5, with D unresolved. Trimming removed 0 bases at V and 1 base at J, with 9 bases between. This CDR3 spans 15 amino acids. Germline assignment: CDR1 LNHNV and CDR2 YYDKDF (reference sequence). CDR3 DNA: TGTGCCACCAGCAGAGAGCCATTTCTCCAAGAGACCCAGTACTTC. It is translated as CATSREPFLQETQYF.

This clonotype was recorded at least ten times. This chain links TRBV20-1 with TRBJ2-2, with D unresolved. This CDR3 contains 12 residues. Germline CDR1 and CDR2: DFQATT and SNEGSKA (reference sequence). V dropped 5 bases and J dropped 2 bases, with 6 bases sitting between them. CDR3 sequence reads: CSALDNTGELFF. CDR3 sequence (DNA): TGCAGTGCTCTGGACAACACCGGGGAGCTGTTTTTT.

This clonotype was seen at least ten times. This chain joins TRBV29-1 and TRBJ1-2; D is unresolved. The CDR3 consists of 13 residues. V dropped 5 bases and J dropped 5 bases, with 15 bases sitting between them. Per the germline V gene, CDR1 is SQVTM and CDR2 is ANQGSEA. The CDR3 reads CSVLGDARYGYTF. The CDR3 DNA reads TGCAGCGTTCTTGGTGATGCGAGGTATGGCTACACCTTC.

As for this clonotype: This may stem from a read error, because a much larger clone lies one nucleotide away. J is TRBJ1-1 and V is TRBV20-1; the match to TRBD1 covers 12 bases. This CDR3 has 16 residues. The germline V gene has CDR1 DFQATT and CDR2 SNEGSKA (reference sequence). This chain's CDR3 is CCAGEGQGASNTEAFF. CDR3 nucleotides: TGCTGTGCTGGGGAGGGACAGGGGGCCTCGAACACTGAAGCTTTCTTT.

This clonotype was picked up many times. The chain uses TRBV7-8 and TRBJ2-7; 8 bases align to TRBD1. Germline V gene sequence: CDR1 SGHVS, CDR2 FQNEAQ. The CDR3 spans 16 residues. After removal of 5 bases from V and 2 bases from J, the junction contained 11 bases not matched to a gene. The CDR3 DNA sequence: TGTGCCAGCAGCCCCCAGGTCTGGACAGGGACCTACGAGCAGTACTTC. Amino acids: CASSPQVWTGTYEQYF. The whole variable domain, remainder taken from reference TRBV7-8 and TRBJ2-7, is GAGVSQSPRYKVAKRGQDVALRCDPISGHVSLFWYQQALGQGPEFLTYFQNEAQLDKSGLPSDRFFAERPEGSVSTLKIQRTQQEDSAVYLCASSPQVWTGTYEQYFGPGTRLTVT.

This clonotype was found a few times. CDR3 region: CASSQGLAHNEQFF. CDR3 sequence (DNA): TGTGCCAGCAGCCAAGGACTAGCGCACAATGAGCAGTTCTTC. J is TRBJ2-1 and V is TRBV4-2; 8 bases line up with TRBD2. The CDR3 totals 14 residues. CDR1 and CDR2 (germline): LGHNA, YNFKEQ. V was pared by 1 base and J by 5 bases, with 1 base of the junction left unmatched.

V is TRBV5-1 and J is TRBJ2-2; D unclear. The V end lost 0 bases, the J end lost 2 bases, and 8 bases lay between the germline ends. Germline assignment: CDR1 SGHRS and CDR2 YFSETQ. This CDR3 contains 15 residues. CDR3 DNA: TGCGCCAGCAGCTTGGCCCCAGGAAACACCGGGGAGCTGTTTTTT. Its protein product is CASSLAPGNTGELFF.

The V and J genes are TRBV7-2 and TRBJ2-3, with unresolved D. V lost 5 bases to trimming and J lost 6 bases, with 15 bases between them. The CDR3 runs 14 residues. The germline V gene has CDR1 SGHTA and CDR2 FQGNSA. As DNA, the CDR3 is TGTGCCAGCAGCCCCACCCCAATAAGGGATACGCAGTATTTT. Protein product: CASSPTPIRDTQYF. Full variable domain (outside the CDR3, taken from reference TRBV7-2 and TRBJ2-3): GAGVSQSPSNKVTEKGKDVELRCDPISGHTALYWYRQSLGQGLEFLIYFQGNSAPDKSGLPSDRFSAERTGGSVSTLTIQRTQQEDSAVYLCASSPTPIRDTQYFGPGTRLTVL.

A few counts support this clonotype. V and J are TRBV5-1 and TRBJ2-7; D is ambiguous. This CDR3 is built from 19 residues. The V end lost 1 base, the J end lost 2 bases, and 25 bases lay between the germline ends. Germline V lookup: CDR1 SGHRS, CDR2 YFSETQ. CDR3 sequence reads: CASSLYYTNGPEEAYEQYF. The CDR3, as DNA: TGCGCCAGCAGCTTGTATTATACAAATGGGCCCGAGGAAGCCTACGAGCAGTACTTC.

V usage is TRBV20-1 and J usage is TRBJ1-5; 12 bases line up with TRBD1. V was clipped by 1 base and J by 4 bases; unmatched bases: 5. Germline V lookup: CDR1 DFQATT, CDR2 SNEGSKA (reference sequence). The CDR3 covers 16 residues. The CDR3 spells CSARVGQGAINQPQHF. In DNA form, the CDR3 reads TGCAGTGCTAGAGTGGGACAGGGGGCGATAAATCAGCCCCAGCATTTT.

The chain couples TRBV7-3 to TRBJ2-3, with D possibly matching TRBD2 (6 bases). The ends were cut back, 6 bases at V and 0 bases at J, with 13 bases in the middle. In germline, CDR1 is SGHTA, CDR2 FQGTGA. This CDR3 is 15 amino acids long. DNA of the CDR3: TGTGCCAGCAGTCCAGGGACTTCTAGCACAGATACGCAGTATTTT. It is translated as CASSPGTSSTDTQYF.

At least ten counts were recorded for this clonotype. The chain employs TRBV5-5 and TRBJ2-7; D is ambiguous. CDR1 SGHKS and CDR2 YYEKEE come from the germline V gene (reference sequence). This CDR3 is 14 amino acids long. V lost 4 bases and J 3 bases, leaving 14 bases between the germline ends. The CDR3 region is CASSAVVGHYEQYF. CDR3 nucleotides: TGTGCCAGCAGCGCCGTTGTGGGTCACTACGAGCAGTACTTC.

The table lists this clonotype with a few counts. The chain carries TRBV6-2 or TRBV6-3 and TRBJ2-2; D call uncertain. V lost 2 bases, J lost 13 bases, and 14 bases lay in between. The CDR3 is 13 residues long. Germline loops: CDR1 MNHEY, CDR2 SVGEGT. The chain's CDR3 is CASSYSTGSRLFF. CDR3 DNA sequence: TGTGCCAGCAGTTACAGTACGGGTTCAAGGCTGTTTTTT.

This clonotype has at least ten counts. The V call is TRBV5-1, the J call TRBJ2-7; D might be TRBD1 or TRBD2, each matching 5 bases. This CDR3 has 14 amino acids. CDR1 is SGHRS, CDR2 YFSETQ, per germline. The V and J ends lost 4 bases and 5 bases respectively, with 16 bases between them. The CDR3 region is CASSTGPPSDEQYF. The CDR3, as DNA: TGCGCCAGCAGCACGGGACCGCCAAGCGACGAGCAGTACTTC.